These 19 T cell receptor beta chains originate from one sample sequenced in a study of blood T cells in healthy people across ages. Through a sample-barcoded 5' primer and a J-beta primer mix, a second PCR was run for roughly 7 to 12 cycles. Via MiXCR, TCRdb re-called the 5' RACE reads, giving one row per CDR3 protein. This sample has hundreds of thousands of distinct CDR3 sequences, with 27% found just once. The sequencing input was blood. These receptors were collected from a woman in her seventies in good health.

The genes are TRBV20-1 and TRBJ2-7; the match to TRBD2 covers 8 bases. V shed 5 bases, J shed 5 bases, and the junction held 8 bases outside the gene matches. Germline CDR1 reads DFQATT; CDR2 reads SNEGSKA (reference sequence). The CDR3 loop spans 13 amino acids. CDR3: CSAVSGSVHEQYF. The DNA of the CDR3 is TGCAGTGCTGTGAGCGGGAGCGTCCACGAGCAGTACTTC.

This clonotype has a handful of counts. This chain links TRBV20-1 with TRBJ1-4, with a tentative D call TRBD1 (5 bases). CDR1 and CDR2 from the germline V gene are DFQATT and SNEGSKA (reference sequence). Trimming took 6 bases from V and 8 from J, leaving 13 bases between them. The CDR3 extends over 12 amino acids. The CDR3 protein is CSAWDPREKLFF. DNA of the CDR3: TGCAGTGCCTGGGACCCAAGGGAAAAACTGTTTTTT.

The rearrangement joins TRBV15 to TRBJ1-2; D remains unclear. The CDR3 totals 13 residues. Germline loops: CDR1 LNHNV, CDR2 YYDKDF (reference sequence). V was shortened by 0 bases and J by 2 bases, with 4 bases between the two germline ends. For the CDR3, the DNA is TGTGCCACCAGCAGAGATACAAACTATGGCTACACCTTC. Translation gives CATSRDTNYGYTF.

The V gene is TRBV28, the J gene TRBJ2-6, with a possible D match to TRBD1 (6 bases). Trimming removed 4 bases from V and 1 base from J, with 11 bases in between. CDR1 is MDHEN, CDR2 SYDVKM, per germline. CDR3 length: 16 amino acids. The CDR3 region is CASSSQGLSGANVLTF. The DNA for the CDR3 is TGTGCCAGCAGTTCACAGGGATTATCTGGGGCCAACGTCCTGACTTTC.

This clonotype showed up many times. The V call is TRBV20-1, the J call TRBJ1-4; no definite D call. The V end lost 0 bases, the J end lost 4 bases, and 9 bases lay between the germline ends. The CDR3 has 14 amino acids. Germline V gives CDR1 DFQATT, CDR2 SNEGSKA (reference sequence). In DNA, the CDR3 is TGCAGTGCTAGAGATTGGCAGATTAATGAAAAACTGTTTTTT. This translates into CSARDWQINEKLFF.

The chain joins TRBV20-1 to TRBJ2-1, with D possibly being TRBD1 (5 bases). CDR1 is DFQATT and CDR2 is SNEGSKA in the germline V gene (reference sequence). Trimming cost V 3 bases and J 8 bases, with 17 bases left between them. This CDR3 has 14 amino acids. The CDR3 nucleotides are TGCAGTGCTAGGCTTGTCCAGGGAAGGGATGAGCAGTTCTTC. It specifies CSARLVQGRDEQFF.

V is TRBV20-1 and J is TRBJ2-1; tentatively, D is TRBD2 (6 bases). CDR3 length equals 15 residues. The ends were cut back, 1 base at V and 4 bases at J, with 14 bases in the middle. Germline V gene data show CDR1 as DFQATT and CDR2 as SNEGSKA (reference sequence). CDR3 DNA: TGCAGTGCTAGAGTGGTAGCGGATAATTACAATGAGCAGTTCTTC. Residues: CSARVVADNYNEQFF.

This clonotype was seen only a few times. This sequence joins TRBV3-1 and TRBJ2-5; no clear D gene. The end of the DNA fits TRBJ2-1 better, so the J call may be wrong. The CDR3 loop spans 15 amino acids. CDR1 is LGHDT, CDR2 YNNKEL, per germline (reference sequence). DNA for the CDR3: TGTGCCAGCAGCCAAGATTCAGTAGGGTCCAATGAGCAGTTCTTC. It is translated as CASSQDSVGSNEQFF.

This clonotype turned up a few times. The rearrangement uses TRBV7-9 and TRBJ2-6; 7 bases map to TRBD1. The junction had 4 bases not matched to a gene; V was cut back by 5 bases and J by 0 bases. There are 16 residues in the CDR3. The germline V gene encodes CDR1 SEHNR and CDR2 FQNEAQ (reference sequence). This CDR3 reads CASSRDSHSGANVLTF. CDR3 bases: TGTGCCAGCAGCAGGGACAGCCACTCTGGGGCCAACGTCCTGACTTTC.

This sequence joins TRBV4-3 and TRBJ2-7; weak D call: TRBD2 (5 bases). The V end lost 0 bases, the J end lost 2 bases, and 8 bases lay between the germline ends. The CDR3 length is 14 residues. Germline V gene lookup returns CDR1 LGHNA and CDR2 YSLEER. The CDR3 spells CASSQDEGAYEQYF. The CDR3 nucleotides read TGCGCCAGCAGCCAAGATGAGGGCGCCTACGAGCAGTACTTC.

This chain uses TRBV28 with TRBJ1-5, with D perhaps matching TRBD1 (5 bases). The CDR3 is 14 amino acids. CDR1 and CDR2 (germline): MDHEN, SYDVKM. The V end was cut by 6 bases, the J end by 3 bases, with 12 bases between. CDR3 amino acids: CASSSGTNNQPQHF. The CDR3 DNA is TGTGCCAGCAGCTCGGGGACGAACAATCAGCCCCAGCATTTT.

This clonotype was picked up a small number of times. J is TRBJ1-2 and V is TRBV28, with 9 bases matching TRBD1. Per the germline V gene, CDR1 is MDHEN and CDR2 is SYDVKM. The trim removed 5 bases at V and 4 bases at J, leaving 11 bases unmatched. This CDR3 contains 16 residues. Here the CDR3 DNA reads TGTGCCAGCAGTCGGTCGAGGGGACAGGGATCCTATGGCTACACCTTC. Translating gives CASSRSRGQGSYGYTF.

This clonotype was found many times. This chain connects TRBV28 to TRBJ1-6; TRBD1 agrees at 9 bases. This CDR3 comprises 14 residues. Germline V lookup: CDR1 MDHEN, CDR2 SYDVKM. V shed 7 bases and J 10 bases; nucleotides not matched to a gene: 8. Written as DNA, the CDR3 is TGTGCCAGCACGGGACAGGGTCCCGGCTCACCCCTCCACTTT. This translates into CASTGQGPGSPLHF.

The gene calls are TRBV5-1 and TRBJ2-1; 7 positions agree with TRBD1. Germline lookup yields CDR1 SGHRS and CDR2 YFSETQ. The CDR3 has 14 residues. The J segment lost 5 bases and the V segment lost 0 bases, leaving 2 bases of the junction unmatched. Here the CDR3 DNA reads TGCGCCAGCAGCTTGGTGGGACAGAACAATGAGCAGTTCTTC. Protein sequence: CASSLVGQNNEQFF.

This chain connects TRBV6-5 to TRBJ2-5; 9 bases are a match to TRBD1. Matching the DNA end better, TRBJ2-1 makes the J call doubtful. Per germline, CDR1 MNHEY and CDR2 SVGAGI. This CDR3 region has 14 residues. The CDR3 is CASSSYRGLDEQFF. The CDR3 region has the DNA TGTGCCAGCAGTTCGTACAGGGGGCTGGATGAGCAGTTCTTC.

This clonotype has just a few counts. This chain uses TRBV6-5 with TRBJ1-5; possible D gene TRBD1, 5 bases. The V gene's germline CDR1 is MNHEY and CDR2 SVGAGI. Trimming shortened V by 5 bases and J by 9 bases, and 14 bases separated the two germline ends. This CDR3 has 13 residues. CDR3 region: CASSPSGAPPQHF. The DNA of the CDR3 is TGTGCCAGCAGTCCCTCCGGGGCCCCGCCCCAGCATTTT.

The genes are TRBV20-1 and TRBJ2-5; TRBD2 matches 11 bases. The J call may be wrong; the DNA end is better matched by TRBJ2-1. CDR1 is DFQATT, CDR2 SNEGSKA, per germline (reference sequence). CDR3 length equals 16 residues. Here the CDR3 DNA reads TGCAGTGCTAAGCTAGAACTAGCGGGAGTACACAATGAGCAGTTCTTC. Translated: CSAKLELAGVHNEQFF.

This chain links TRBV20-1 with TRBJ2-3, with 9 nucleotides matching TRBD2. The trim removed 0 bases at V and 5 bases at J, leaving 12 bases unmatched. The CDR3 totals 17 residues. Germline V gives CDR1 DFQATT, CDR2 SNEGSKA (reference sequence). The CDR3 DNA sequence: TGCAGTGCTAGAGATCCCACCGTAGCGGGAGTGGGAGATACGCAGTATTTT. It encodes CSARDPTVAGVGDTQYF.

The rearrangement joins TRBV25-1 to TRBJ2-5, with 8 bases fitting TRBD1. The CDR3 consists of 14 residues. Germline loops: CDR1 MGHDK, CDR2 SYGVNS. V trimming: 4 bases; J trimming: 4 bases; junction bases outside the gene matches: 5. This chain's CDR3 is CASSGPGGVETQYF. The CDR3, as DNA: TGTGCCAGCAGTGGCCCAGGGGGCGTAGAGACCCAGTACTTC.